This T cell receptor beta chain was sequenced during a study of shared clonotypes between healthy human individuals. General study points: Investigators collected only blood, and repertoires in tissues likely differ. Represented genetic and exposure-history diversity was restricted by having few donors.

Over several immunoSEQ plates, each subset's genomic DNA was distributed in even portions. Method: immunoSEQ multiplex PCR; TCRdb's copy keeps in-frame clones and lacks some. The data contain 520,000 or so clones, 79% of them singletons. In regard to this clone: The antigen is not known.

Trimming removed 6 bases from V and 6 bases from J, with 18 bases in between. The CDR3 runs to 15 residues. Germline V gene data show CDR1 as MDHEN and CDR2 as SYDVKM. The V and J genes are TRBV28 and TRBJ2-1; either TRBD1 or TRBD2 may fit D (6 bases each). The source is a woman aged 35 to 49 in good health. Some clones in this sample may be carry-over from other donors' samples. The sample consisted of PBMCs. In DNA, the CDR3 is TGTGCCAGCAGGATGACAGGAGGGACGTTCAATGAGCAGTTCTTC. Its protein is CASRMTGGTFNEQFF.